This TCR beta chain was sequenced in a study of blood T cell repertoires in COVID-19. Per germline, CDR1 SGHNT and CDR2 YENEEA. CDR3 size: 13 residues. With 0 bases removed from V and 3 bases from J, the gap between germline ends came to 6 bases. Repertoires were generated with immunoSEQ multiplex PCR, while TCRdb's copy carries only in-frame clones and drops some. Here the sample spans roughly 190,000 clones, around 87% being singletons. This sequence originates from a woman in her thirties or forties in a cohort exposed to, infected with or recovered from COVID-19 (not recorded which). Sequenced input: PBMCs or T cells enriched from blood (not recorded which). The chain recombines TRBV11-3 with TRBJ2-7; D uncertain. In nucleotides, the CDR3 is TGTGCCAGCAGCTTAGATCCAAACTACGAGCAGTACTTC. Its translation: CASSLDPNYEQYF.